Included here is one T cell receptor (beta chain) sequence, with context. No antigen is known for it. This CDR3 region has 16 residues. Trimming took 2 bases from V and 5 from J; bases not matched to a gene: 6. Germline CDR1 is SGHTA and CDR2 is FQGNSA. This specimen belongs to a study of cytomegalovirus exposure and HLA in healthy donors. The overall study: A previous analysis identified 100 million or so unique TCR beta sequences derived from 180 million or so T cells.

Notes on the study in general: TCR sequences were mostly rare, though some public TCRs occurred in many donors. According to the study, approximately 150 TCR beta chains were cytomegalovirus-associated. Analyses of presence and absence presupposed an approximately uniform sequencing depth across donors.

60 Vbeta and 13 Jbeta primers were used in PCR. Data came from immunoSEQ multiplex PCR; TCRdb stores just in-frame clones and leaves some out. The repertoire holds roughly 100,000 clones, with around 70% as singletons. Sequenced input: PBMCs. The TCR originated in a man in his thirties or forties in good health and CMV-seronegative. The gene calls are TRBV7-2 and TRBJ2-2; 9 nucleotides match TRBD2. This CDR3 reads CASSLRAGGLTGELFF. For the CDR3, the DNA is TGTGCCAGCAGCTTAAGGGCGGGAGGGCTTACCGGGGAGCTGTTTTTT.